This T cell receptor (beta chain) originates from a study of radiation and T cells in renal cell carcinoma. Time point defined: blood 4 weeks post-SBRT, at nephrectomy. The sample's treatment: 15 Gy SBRT to primary tumor, nephrectomy 4 weeks later. Nephrectomy followed 15 Gy stereotactic body radiation by 4 weeks. Radiation-treated patients gave blood at baseline, week 2 and week 4. Study findings and constraints: Top tumor clonotypes rose in blood 2 weeks post-radiation, then contracted.

Data came from immunoSEQ multiplex PCR; TCRdb stores just in-frame clones and leaves some out. The data contain fewer than 200,000 clones, around 90% of them singletons. Remarks on this clone: Its antigen is not identified.

The source is a woman aged 45-65 years with renal cell carcinoma. The material sequenced was blood, taken from a patient whose treatment included radiotherapy and nephrectomy.

In DNA, the CDR3 is TGTGCCAGCAGCTTGGCGGGGATCGACTACGAGCAGTACTTC. As protein: CASSLAGIDYEQYF. The rearrangement uses TRBV5-8 and TRBJ2-7, with D possibly TRBD2 on 5 matching bases. The ends were cut back, 0 bases at V and 3 bases at J, with 10 bases in the middle. Germline CDR1 is SGHTS and CDR2 is YDEGEE. The CDR3 has 14 residues.